This TCR beta chain was documented in a study of T cell responses to AZD1222 COVID-19 vaccine. Only in-frame clones appear in the TCRdb table, and some are missing; sequencing was by immunoSEQ multiplex PCR. The sample lists some 150,000 clones, under 95% occurring once. Between the trimmed V and J ends, which lost 0 bases and 3 bases, there was a span of 11 bases. CDR1 and CDR2 (germline): LGHDT, YNNKEL (reference sequence). CDR3 length: 16 amino acids. This sequence originates from an adult in good health. The sequencing used peripheral blood, collected on day 0 of AZD1222 vaccination. The chain combines TRBV3-1 (or the pseudogene TRBV3-2) with TRBJ1-4; the D is unclear. The CDR3 DNA is TGTGCCAGCAGCCAAGACGTGGGAGGCCCTAATGAAAAACTGTTTTTT. Protein: CASSQDVGGPNEKLFF.